The present T cell receptor (beta chain) was sequenced within a study of T cell changes during pregnancy in multiple sclerosis. Assay used: immunoSEQ multiplex PCR; TCRdb lists only in-frame clones, some missing. Here the sample spans 72,000 or so clones, 90% to 95% being singletons. Germline assignment: CDR1 LNHDA and CDR2 SQIVND (reference sequence). The CDR3 length is 16 residues. The trim removed 4 bases at V and 6 bases at J, leaving 6 bases unmatched. Material: peripheral blood, obtained in the second trimester of pregnancy. V gene TRBV19 combines with J gene TRBJ2-1; 13 bases match TRBD2. This TCR came from a female donor with multiple sclerosis, enrolled in a pregnancy study. CDR3: CASSKTSGGRRNEQFF. The DNA for the CDR3 is TGTGCCAGTAGTAAGACTAGCGGGGGGCGCCGCAATGAGCAGTTCTTC.